These 8 T cell receptor beta chains came from one sample sequenced in a study of CD8+CD57+ T cells in acquired aplastic anemia. Patients sequenced had flow cytometry evidence of CD8+CD57+ cell expansion. Genomic DNA, serving as template, underwent TCR beta VDJ and CDR3 profiling. TCRdb analysed the reads with MiXCR anew, one entry per CDR3 protein. Seen here are roughly 200,000 distinct CDR3 sequences, around 60% observed once, and the top ten hold roughly 42%. Sequencing was done on a sample of sorted CD4+, CD8+, or CD8+CD57+ T cells (not recorded which) from PBMCs. The receptors shown here come from a human donor with aplastic anemia.

J is TRBJ1-1 and V is TRBV5-1; no definite D call. V was clipped by 5 bases and J by 5 bases, with 13 bases between them. Per the germline V gene, CDR1 is SGHRS and CDR2 is YFSETQ. This CDR3 has 13 amino acids. The CDR3 sequence is CASRASLETEAFF. The DNA for the CDR3 is TGCGCCAGCAGGGCCAGTTTAGAGACTGAAGCTTTCTTT. Full variable domain (rest looked up from reference TRBV5-1 and TRBJ1-1): KAGVTQTPRYLIKTRGQQVTLSCSPISGHRSVSWYQQTPGQGLQFLFEYFSETQRNKGNFPGRFSGRQFSNSRSEMNVSTLELGDSALYLCASRASLETEAFFGQGTRLTVV.

CDR3 in amino acids: CASSDSTREVGLYEQYF. The CDR3 DNA reads as TGTGCCAGCAGTGACTCGACTCGGGAGGTGGGGCTCTACGAGCAGTACTTC. This rearrangement joins TRBV6-4 to TRBJ2-7, with TRBD2 identical over 7 bases. The CDR3 length is 17 residues. Trimming removed 0 bases from V and 3 bases from J; junction bases left unmatched: 11. Per germline, CDR1 MRHNA and CDR2 SNTAGT.

J is TRBJ1-2 and V is TRBV6-1; 11 positions agree with TRBD1. CDR3 length: 14 residues. Germline loops: CDR1 MNHNS, CDR2 SASEGT. Germline trimming cut 7 bases from V and 4 bases from J; bases unmatched to any gene: 5. The CDR3 is CASMEGTGGYGYTF. As DNA, the CDR3 is TGTGCCAGCATGGAGGGGACAGGGGGCTATGGCTACACCTTC.

V is TRBV10-3 and J is TRBJ1-2; TRBD1 aligns across 7 bases. J lost 8 bases, V lost 7 bases, and 13 bases had no gene match. Germline CDR1 is ENHRY and CDR2 is SYGVKD. The CDR3 covers 14 residues. The CDR3 DNA reads TGTGCCATCACTCGAGACAGGGATCCAGCGGGCTACACCTTC. Its translation: CAITRDRDPAGYTF.

The chain couples TRBV19 to TRBJ1-1; 10 bases match TRBD1. Germline CDR1 LNHDA, CDR2 SQIVND (reference sequence). There are 15 residues in the CDR3. The CDR3 DNA follows: TGTCCACATTTCGCCTGGGGGACAGGGGATACTGAAGCTTTCTTT. Translating gives CPHFAWGTGDTEAFF.

This clonotype has a single count. This sequence joins TRBV2 and TRBJ2-7; TRBD2 matches at 10 bases. V shed 4 bases, J shed 2 bases, and the junction held 2 bases outside the gene matches. The germline gives CDR1 SNHLY, CDR2 FYNNEI. The CDR3 consists of 14 residues. The CDR3 bases are TGTGCCAGCAGTGGCGGGACTAGCGCCTACGAGCAGTACTTC. Translation: CASSGGTSAYEQYF.

This clonotype was seen more than once but under ten times. One junction end disagrees with the germline gene, perhaps due to a read error. This sequence joins TRBV6-5 and TRBJ1-2; D is possibly TRBD1 (6 bases). Germline lookup yields CDR1 MNHEY and CDR2 SVGAGI. The CDR3 length is 13 residues. CDR3 amino acids: CAISAGVPYGYTF. CDR3 in DNA: TGTGCCATCAGTGCAGGGGTTCCCTATGGCTACACCTTC.

This clonotype was recorded a few times. The J gene is TRBJ2-3, the V gene TRBV19, with unresolved D. CDR1 LNHDA and CDR2 SQIVND come from the germline V gene (reference sequence). The length of the CDR3 is 14 residues. Trimming took 8 bases from V and 2 from J, leaving 14 bases between them. In nucleotides, the CDR3 is TGTGCCAGTGACATCGGCCGGAACACAGATACGCAGTATTTT. This translates into CASDIGRNTDTQYF.